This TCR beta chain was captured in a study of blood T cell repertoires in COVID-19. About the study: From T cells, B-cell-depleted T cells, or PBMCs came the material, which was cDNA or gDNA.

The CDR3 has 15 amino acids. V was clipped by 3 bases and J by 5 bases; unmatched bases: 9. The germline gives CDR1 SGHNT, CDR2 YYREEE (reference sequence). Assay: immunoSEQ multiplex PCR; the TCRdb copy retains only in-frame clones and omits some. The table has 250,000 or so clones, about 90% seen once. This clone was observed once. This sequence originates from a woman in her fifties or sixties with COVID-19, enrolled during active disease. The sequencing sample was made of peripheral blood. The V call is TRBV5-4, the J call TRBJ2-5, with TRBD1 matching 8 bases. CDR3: CASSSNSGGRETQYF. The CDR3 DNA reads TGTGCCAGCAGCTCGAATTCAGGGGGCAGGGAGACCCAGTACTTC.